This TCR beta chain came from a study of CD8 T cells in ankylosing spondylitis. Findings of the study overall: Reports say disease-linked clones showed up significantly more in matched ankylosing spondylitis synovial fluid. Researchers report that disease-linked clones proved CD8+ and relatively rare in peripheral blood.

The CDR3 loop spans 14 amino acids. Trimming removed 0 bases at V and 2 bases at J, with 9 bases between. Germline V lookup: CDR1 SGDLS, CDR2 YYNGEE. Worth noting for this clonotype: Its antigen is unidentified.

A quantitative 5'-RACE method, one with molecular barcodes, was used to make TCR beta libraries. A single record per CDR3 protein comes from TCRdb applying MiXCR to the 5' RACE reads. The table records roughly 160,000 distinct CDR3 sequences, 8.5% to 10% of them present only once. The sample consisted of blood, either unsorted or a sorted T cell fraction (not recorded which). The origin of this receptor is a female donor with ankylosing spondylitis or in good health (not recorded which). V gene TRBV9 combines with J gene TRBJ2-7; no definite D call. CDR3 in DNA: TGTGCCAGCAGCGTAGGGATAGCCACCTACGAGCAGTACTTC. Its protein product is CASSVGIATYEQYF.